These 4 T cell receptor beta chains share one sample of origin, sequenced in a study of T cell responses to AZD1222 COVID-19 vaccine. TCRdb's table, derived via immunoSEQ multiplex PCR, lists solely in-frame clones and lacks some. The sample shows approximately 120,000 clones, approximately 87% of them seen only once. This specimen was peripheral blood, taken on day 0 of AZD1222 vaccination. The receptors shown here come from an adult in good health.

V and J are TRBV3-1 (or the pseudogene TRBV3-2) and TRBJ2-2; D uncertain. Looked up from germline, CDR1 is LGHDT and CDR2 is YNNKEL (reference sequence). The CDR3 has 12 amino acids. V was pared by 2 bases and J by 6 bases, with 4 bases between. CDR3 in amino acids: CASSQIPGELFF. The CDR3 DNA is TGTGCCAGCAGCCAAATCCCCGGGGAGCTGTTTTTT.

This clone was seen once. CDR3 sequence: CASSYGRGTGELFF. CDR3 nucleotides: TGTGCCAGCAGTTACGGACGGGGCACCGGGGAGCTGTTTTTT. The V call is TRBV27, the J call TRBJ2-2, with D perhaps TRBD2 (5 bases). V was trimmed by 4 bases and J by 4 bases, leaving 10 bases between them. The CDR3 totals 14 residues. The germline V gene encodes CDR1 MNHEY and CDR2 SMNVEV (reference sequence).

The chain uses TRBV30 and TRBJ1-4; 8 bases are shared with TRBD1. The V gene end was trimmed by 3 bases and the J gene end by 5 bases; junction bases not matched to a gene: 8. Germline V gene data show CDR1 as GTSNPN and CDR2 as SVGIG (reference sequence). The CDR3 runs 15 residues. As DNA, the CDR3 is TGTGCCTGGAGGTTCCAGGGGGCGGGGAATGAAAAACTGTTTTTT. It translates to CAWRFQGAGNEKLFF.

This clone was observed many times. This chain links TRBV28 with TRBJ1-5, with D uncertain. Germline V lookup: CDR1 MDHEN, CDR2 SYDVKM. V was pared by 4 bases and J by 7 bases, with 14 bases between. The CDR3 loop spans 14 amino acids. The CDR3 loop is CASSWTAEGQPQHF. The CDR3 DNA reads TGTGCCAGCAGTTGGACGGCCGAGGGACAGCCCCAGCATTTT.